This T cell receptor (beta chain) emerged from a study of shared clonotypes between healthy human individuals. Study outcomes and limitations: Non-shared clonotypes had lower generation probabilities than those shared by all four donors. For naive CD4 cells, around 5% of clonotypes were shared across several donors.

As for this clone: Its target is unknown.

Germline V gene sequence: CDR1 SNHLY, CDR2 FYNNEI. V dropped 7 bases and J dropped 3 bases, with 19 bases sitting between them. This CDR3 contains 15 residues. Donation came from healthy HIV-negative adults that had no recent acute infections or vaccinations. TCRdb keeps only in-frame clones here, not all; method: immunoSEQ multiplex PCR. The data show over a million clones, with approximately 80% seen just once and 0.4% to 0.55% held by the top ten. The TCR was taken from a man aged 18 to 29 in good health. Some clones in this sample may be carry-over from other donors' samples. Sequencing was done on a sample of memory CD4+ T cells from PBMCs. Subset noted: CD45RA-negative fraction. This chain connects TRBV2 to TRBJ2-7; no clear D. CDR3 in amino acids: CASTPLESGDYEQYF. As DNA, the CDR3 is TGTGCCAGCACCCCCCTCGAGTCAGGAGACTACGAGCAGTACTTC.